This T cell receptor (beta chain) was captured by sequencing in a study of blood T cells in healthy people across ages. About the research overall: Every two T cells gave about one barcoded beta molecule via template switching.

A remark on this clonotype: Its specificity is not known.

A sample-barcoded 5' primer and a J-beta primer mix were used in a second PCR of about 7 to 12 cycles. Every cDNA molecule carried a tag from a template-switch adaptor bearing 12 random nucleotides. Paired-end reads containing CDR3 totaled no fewer than 2.5 million for each sample. TCRdb re-called the 5' RACE reads with MiXCR, one entry per CDR3 protein. The sample yields 790,000 or so distinct CDR3 sequences, less than 60% seen once. General study points: Long-lived donors had more naive CD4+ cells and higher diversity than aged donors.

V was clipped by 5 bases and J by 9 bases; unmatched bases: 6. CDR3 length equals 15 residues. Germline loops: CDR1 SGHTA, CDR2 FQGTGA. Source material: blood. The chain joins TRBV7-3 to TRBJ1-6; 11 nucleotides match TRBD1. The receptor was isolated from a man older than 75 in good health. The CDR3 DNA reads TGTGCCAGCAGCCCCTCCGGGACAGGGGGTTCACCCCTCCACTTT. This encodes CASSPSGTGGSPLHF.